This entry describes one T cell receptor beta chain. The method was immunoSEQ multiplex PCR; TCRdb's version includes in-frame clones alone and lacks a portion of them. The sample includes tens of thousands of clones, more than 85% of them seen just once. The V gene lost 0 bases and the J gene lost 2 bases, with 7 bases spanning the gap. There are 15 residues in the CDR3. Germline V gene lookup returns CDR1 SNHLY and CDR2 FYNNEI. This sample stems from a study of technical replicates of blood from a handful of donors. The chain is built from TRBV2 and TRBJ2-2; D ambiguous. The sequence was collected from a human donor in good health. Some clones in this sample may be carry-over from other donors' samples. Sequenced: PBMCs. CDR3 nucleotides: TGTGCCAGCAGTGAAGCGCCCAGTAACACCGGGGAGCTGTTTTTT. This sequence encodes CASSEAPSNTGELFF.